Described below is a single T cell receptor beta chain sequence and its context. Its cognate antigen is unknown. The sample is drawn from a study of cytotoxic CD8 clonotypes in ibrutinib-treated CLL. On the study more broadly: Responses: some 24 partial, 2 complete; after median 68 months, around 15 stayed remitted, roughly 12 progressed. Study-level results: At progression, clonality fell back toward baseline after rising at ibrutinib response. For progressing versus sustained-remission patients, sampling times were not the same.

CDR1 and CDR2 from the germline V gene are KGHSH and LQKENI. The CDR3 runs to 16 residues. Trimming stripped 3 bases from V and 0 bases from J, with 11 bases between. Sequenced by immunoSEQ multiplex PCR; TCRdb stores in-frame clones only, minus some. This table has around 200,000 clones, just over 70% appearing once. Sample: PBMCs, taken after 12 months of ibrutinib treatment. The receptor comes from a human donor with chronic lymphocytic leukemia. The rearrangement joins TRBV18 to TRBJ2-2; D uncertain. The CDR3 here is CASSPGYGPNTGELFF. CDR3 sequence (DNA): TGTGCCAGCTCACCGGGCTACGGGCCGAACACCGGGGAGCTGTTTTTT.